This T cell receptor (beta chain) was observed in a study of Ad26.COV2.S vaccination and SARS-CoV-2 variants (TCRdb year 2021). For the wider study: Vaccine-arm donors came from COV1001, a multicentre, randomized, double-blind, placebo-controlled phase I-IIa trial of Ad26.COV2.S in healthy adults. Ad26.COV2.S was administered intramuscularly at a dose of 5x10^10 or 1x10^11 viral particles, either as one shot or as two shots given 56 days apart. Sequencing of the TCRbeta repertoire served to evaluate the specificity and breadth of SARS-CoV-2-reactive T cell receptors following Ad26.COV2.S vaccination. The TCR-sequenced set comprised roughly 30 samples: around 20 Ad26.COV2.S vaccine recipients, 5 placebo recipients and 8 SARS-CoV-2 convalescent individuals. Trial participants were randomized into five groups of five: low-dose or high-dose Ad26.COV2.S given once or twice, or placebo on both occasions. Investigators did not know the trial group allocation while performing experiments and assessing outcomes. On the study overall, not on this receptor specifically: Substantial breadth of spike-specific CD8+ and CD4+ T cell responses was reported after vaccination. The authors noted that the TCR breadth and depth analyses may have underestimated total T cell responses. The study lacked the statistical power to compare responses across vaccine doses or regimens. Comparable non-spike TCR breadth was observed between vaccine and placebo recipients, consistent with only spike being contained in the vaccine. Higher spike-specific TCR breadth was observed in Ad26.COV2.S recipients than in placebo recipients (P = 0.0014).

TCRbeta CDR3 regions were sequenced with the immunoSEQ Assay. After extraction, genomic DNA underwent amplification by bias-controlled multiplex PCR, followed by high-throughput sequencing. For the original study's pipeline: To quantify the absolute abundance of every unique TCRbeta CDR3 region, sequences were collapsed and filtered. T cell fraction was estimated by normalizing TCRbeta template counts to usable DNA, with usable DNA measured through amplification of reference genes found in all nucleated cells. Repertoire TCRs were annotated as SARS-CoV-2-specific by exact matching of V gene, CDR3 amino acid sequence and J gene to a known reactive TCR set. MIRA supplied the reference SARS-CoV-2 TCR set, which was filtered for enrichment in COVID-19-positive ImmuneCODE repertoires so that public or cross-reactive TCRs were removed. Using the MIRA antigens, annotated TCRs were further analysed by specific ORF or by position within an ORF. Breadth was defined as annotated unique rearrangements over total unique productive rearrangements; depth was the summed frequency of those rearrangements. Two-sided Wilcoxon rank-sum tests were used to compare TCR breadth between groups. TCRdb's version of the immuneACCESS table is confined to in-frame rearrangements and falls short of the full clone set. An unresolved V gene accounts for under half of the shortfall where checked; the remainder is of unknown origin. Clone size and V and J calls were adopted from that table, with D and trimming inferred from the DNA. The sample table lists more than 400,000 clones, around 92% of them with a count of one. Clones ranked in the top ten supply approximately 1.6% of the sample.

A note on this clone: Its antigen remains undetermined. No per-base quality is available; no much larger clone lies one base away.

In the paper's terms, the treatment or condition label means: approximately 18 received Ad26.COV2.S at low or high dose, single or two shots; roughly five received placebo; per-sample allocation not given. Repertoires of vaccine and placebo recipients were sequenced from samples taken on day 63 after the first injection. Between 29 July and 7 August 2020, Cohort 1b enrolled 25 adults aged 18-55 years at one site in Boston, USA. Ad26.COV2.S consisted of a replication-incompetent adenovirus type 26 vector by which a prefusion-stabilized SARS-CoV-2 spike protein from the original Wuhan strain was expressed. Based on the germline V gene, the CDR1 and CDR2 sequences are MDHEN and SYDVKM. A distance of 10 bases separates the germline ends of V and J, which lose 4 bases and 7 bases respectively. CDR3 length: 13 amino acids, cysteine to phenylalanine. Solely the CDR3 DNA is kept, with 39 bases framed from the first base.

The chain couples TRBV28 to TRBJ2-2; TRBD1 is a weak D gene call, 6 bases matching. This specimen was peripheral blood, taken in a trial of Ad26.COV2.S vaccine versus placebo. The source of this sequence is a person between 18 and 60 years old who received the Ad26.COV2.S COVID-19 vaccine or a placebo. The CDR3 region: CASSSPGVGELFF. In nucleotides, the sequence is TGTGCCAGCAGTTCCCCAGGGGTCGGGGAGCTGTTTTTT.